This section outlines one T cell receptor beta chain sequence together with its context. Its antigen is still unknown. Unmatched junction bases numbered 5, after V lost 3 bases and J lost 3 bases. Per germline, CDR1 SGHRS and CDR2 YFSETQ. CDR3 length equals 14 residues. The sample belongs to a study of post-analysis software for immune sequencing data. About the research overall: Included among the disease courses, which were recorded for the cohort, were relapsing-remitting, secondary progressive and progressive-relapsing multiple sclerosis. Study-wide results and limits: Controls had lower frequencies than patients of five TRBV segments, which included TRBV5-6, TRBV5-1 and TRBV20-1. Same-batch preparations were strongly co-clustered by F measure. Normalized Chao1 diversity in multiple sclerosis patients fell significantly below that of controls.

Presence of unique molecular identifiers characterized the TCR beta cDNA libraries. TCRdb passed the PCR reads through MiXCR, listing each CDR3 protein once. Here the sample spans about 810,000 distinct CDR3 sequences, 53% being singletons. This TCR was recovered from a girl between 10 and 17 years old with multiple sclerosis. The sequenced sample was blood. The gene calls are TRBV5-1 and TRBJ2-7, with 8 bases aligning to TRBD1. This chain's CDR3 is CASSSPDRVYEQYF. Written as DNA, the CDR3 is TGCGCCAGCAGCTCCCCGGACAGGGTCTACGAGCAGTACTTC.